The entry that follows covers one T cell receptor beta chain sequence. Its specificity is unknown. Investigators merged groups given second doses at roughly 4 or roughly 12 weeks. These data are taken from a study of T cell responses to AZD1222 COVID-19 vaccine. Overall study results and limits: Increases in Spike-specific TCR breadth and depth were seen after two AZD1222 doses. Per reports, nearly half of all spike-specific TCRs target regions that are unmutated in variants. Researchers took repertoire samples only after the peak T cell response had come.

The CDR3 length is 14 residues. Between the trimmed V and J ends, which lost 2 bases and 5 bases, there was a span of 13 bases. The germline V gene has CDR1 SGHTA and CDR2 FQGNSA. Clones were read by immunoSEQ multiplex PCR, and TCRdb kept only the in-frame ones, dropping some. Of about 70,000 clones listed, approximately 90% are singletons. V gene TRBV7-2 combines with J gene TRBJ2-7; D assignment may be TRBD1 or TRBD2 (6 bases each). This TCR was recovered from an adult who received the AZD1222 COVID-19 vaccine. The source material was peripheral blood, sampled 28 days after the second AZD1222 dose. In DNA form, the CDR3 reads TGTGCCAGCAGCTTACGACAGGTAGCGGACGAGCAGTACTTC. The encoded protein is CASSLRQVADEQYF.